Sequencing of this T cell receptor beta chain was carried out in a study of monozygotic twins with inflammatory bowel disease. TCRdb re-analyzed the 5' RACE reads; it lists each CDR3 protein once, without DNA. Recorded for this sample: around 380,000 distinct CDR3 sequences. For every donor, one blood sample of roughly 2.6 ml was drawn. Regarding this clonotype: Its antigen is unidentified.

There are 14 residues in the CDR3. Study-level findings and limits: IBD-affected twins scored below their healthy co-twins in TCRbeta diversity (inverse Simpson). The study supported no single strong signal or clonotype linked to IBD. There were differing immunosuppressive treatments, which may have added variability to patient repertoires.

The sequenced sample was blood. The source is a human donor with ulcerative colitis or Crohn's disease, or a healthy co-twin of an affected twin (not recorded which). J is TRBJ2-4 and V is TRBV12-3 or TRBV12-4; without DNA, the TCRdb call of TRBD1 cannot be checked. The CDR3 spells CASSQGQGKNIQYF.